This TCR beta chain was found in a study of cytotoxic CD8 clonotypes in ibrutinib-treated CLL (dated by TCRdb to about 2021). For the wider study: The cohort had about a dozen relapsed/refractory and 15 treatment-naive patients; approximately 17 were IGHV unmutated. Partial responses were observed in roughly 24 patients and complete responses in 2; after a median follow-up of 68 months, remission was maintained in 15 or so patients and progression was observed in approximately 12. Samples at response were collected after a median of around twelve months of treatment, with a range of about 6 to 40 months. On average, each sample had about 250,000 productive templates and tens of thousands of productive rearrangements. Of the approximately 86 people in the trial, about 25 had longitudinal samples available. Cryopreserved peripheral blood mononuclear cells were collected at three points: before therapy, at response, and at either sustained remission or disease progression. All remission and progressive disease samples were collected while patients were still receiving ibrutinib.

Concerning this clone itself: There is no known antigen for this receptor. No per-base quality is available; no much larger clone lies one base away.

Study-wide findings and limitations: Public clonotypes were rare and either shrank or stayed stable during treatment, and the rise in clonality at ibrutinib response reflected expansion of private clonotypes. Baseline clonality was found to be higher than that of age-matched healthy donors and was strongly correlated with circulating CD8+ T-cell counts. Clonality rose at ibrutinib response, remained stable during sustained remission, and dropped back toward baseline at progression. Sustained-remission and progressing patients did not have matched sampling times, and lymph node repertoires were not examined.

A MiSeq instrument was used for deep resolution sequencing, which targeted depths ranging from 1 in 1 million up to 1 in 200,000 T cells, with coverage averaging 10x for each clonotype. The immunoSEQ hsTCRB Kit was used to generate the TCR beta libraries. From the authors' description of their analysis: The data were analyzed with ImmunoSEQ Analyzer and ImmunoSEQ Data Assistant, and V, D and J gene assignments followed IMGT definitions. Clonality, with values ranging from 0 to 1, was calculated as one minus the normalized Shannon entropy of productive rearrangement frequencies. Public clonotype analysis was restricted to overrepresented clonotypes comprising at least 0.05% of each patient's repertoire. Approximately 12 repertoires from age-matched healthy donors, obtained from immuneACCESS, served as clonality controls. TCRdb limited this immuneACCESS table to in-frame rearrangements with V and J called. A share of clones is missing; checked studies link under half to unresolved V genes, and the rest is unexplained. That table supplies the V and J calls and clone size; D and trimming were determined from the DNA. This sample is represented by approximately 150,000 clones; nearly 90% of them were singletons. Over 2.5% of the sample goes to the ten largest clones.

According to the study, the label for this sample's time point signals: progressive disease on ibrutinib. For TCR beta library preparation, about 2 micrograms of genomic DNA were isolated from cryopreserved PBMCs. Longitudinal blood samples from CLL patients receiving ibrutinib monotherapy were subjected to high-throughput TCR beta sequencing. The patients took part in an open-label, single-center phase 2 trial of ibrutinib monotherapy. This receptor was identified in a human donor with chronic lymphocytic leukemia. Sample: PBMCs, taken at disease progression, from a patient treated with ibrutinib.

The DNA reads as follows: TGTGCCAGCAGCCAGGAAGTAGCGGGAGGGTCCTACAATGAGCAGTTCTTC. Translated, this is CASSQEVAGGSYNEQFF. This sequence uses TRBV4-2 and TRBJ2-1, with 11 bases matching TRBD2. Reading the germline V gene gives CDR1 LGHNA and CDR2 YNFKEQ. V is cut back by 3 bases and J by 1 base, with 5 bases in the junction unmatched. The CDR3 runs 17 amino acids, cysteine and phenylalanine included. Only the CDR3 DNA is retained, 51 bases long and in frame from the first base.